A selection of T cell receptor beta chains follows, all from one sample in a study of CD8 T cells in Susac syndrome. TCRdb used MiXCR to reprocess the immunoSEQ multiplex PCR reads, holding one entry per CDR3 protein. The data hold roughly 190,000 distinct CDR3 sequences, with more than 85% observed a single time. Sequences were obtained from CD8+ T cells from PBMCs. The origin of the receptors is a human donor with Susac syndrome. Both conserved end residues are part of each CDR3. Each record gives: J gene, V gene, D gene, clone size, CDR3 length, CDR3 protein, CDR3 DNA. A D gene is named only where the DNA matches it firmly. The size field is filled for only some rows; it gives once, few, many or a size class.

J: TRBJ2-5
V: TRBV4-1
D: TRBD2
size: -
length: 14
CDR3: CASSQAGTRETQYF
DNA: TGCGCCAGCAGCCAAGCCGGGACTAGAGAGACCCAGTACTTC

J: TRBJ2-3
V: TRBV28
D: -
size: -
length: 15
CDR3: CAILRGGTSTDTQYF
DNA: TGTGCCATCCTAAGGGGCGGGACGAGCACAGATACGCAGTATTTT

J: TRBJ2-1
V: TRBV27
D: -
size: -
length: 15
CDR3: CASGPLGSSPNEQFF
DNA: TGTGCCAGCGGGCCTTTGGGCTCGTCACCGAATGAGCAGTTCTTC

J: TRBJ2-7
V: TRBV9
D: -
size: -
length: 13
CDR3: CASSEGNYHEQYF
DNA: TGTGCCAGCAGCGAAGGCAATTACCACGAGCAGTACTTC

J: TRBJ2-3
V: TRBV19
D: -
size: -
length: 17
CDR3: CASRQGVSLGGTDTQYF
DNA: TGTGCCAGTAGACAAGGGGTTAGTCTCGGTGGCACAGATACGCAGTATTTT

J: TRBJ1-1
V: TRBV7-9
D: TRBD1
size: -
length: 13
CDR3: CASSFTGAGEAFF
DNA: TGTGCCAGCAGCTTTACAGGGGCGGGTGAAGCTTTCTTT

J: TRBJ2-2
V: TRBV15
D: -
size: -
length: 14
CDR3: CATSAQVLGGELFF
DNA: TGTGCCACCAGCGCGCAGGTCTTGGGCGGGGAGCTGTTTTTT

J: TRBJ2-7
V: TRBV7-6
D: -
size: -
length: 13
CDR3: CASSSQSYPEQYF
DNA: TGTGCCAGCAGCTCTCAATCCTATCCCGAGCAGTACTTC

J: TRBJ1-1
V: TRBV7-9
D: -
size: -
length: 13
CDR3: CASSPTLTGEAFF
DNA: TGTGCCAGCAGTCCGACTTTAACTGGTGAAGCTTTCTTT

J: TRBJ1-1
V: TRBV3-1
D: -
size: -
length: 14
CDR3: CASSHQDMNTEAFF
DNA: TGTGCCAGCAGCCACCAGGATATGAACACTGAAGCTTTCTTT

J: TRBJ2-1
V: TRBV7-9
D: -
size: -
length: 15
CDR3: CASSLAGSSYNEQFF
DNA: TGTGCCAGCTCACTGGCAGGGAGCTCCTACAATGAGCAGTTCTTC

J: TRBJ2-2
V: TRBV19
D: TRBD2
size: few
length: 15
CDR3: CASEEGGGVTGELFF
DNA: TGTGCCTCCGAGGAGGGCGGGGGGGTCACCGGGGAGCTGTTTTTT

J: TRBJ2-3
V: TRBV5-6
D: -
size: -
length: 13
CDR3: CASSPTSFGTQYF
DNA: TGTGCCAGCAGCCCGACGTCATTTGGTACGCAGTATTTT

J: TRBJ2-5
V: TRBV20-1
D: -
size: -
length: 14
CDR3: CSAYLRQHQETQYF
DNA: TGCAGTGCCTACCTGCGACAGCACCAAGAGACCCAGTACTTC

J: TRBJ2-2
V: TRBV5-6
D: TRBD1
size: -
length: 17
CDR3: CASSRPGTGFRAGELFF
DNA: TGTGCCAGCAGCCGTCCCGGGACAGGTTTCAGGGCCGGGGAACTGTTTTTT

J: TRBJ2-7
V: TRBV5-1
D: TRBD1
size: -
length: 14
CDR3: CASSLVTGGYEQYF
DNA: TGCGCCAGCAGCTTGGTCACAGGGGGCTACGAGCAGTACTTC

J: TRBJ2-7
V: TRBV5-6
D: TRBD1
size: -
length: 13
CDR3: CASSYDRDYEQYF
DNA: TGTGCCAGCAGCTACGACAGGGACTACGAGCAGTACTTC

J: TRBJ2-1
V: TRBV20-1
D: -
size: -
length: 12
CDR3: CSQSIHGDEQFF
DNA: TGCAGTCAATCCATACATGGGGATGAGCAGTTCTTC

J: TRBJ1-1
V: TRBV30
D: TRBD1
size: -
length: 13
CDR3: CAWSPGGRTEAFF
DNA: TGTGCCTGGAGTCCAGGGGGGCGTACTGAAGCTTTCTTT

J: TRBJ2-2
V: TRBV29-1
D: -
size: -
length: 13
CDR3: CSVREANTGELFF
DNA: TGCAGCGTCAGGGAGGCGAACACCGGGGAGCTGTTTTTT

J: TRBJ2-4
V: TRBV27
D: -
size: -
length: 13
CDR3: CASRQTGLDIQYF
DNA: TGTGCCAGCAGGCAGACAGGACTGGACATTCAGTACTTC

J: TRBJ2-7
V: TRBV27
D: -
size: -
length: 16
CDR3: CASSPSVGGRSYEQYF
DNA: TGTGCCAGCAGTCCGTCAGTTGGTGGCCGGTCCTACGAGCAGTACTTC

J: TRBJ2-4
V: TRBV7-9
D: TRBD2
size: -
length: 16
CDR3: CASSRTSGGVKNIQYF
DNA: TGTGCCAGCAGCCGGACTAGCGGGGGTGTCAAAAACATTCAGTACTTC

J: TRBJ2-5
V: TRBV9
D: -
size: -
length: 15
CDR3: CASSGRDSSRETQYF
DNA: TGTGCCAGCAGCGGTCGGGACTCCTCCAGGGAGACCCAGTACTTC

J: TRBJ2-1
V: TRBV29-1
D: -
size: -
length: 10
CDR3: CSVDINEQFF
DNA: TGCAGCGTTGATATAAATGAGCAGTTCTTC

J: TRBJ2-7
V: TRBV4-1
D: TRBD1
size: -
length: 14
CDR3: CASSPDRDGYEQYF
DNA: TGCGCCAGCAGCCCGGACAGGGACGGTTACGAGCAGTACTTC

J: TRBJ2-7
V: TRBV20-1
D: -
size: -
length: 13
CDR3: CSARDLGTGEQYF
DNA: TGCAGTGCTAGAGATCTGGGAACGGGCGAGCAGTACTTC

J: TRBJ1-2
V: TRBV15
D: -
size: -
length: 14
CDR3: CATSRDLGGEGYTF
DNA: TGTGCCACCAGCAGAGATTTGGGGGGGGAAGGCTACACCTTC

J: TRBJ2-1
V: TRBV3-1
D: TRBD2
size: -
length: 17
CDR3: CASSPQGILAGFNEQFF
DNA: TGTGCCAGCAGCCCCCAGGGGATACTAGCGGGGTTCAATGAGCAGTTCTTC

J: TRBJ1-2
V: TRBV3-1
D: -
size: -
length: 13
CDR3: CASSPDDRSGYTF
DNA: TGTGCCAGCAGCCCCGACGACAGATCGGGCTACACCTTC

J: TRBJ2-6
V: TRBV15
D: -
size: once
length: 13
CDR3: CAVMGSGANVLTF
DNA: TGTGCCGTGATGGGCTCTGGGGCCAACGTCCTGACTTTC

J: TRBJ2-1
V: TRBV2
D: TRBD1
size: -
length: 15
CDR3: CASSARDRGYYEQFF
DNA: TGTGCCAGCAGTGCCCGGGACAGGGGGTATTATGAGCAGTTCTTC

J: TRBJ2-7
V: TRBV23-1
D: TRBD1
size: -
length: 15
CDR3: CASSQGTGGCHEQYF
DNA: TGCGCCAGCAGTCAAGGGACAGGGGGCTGCCACGAGCAGTACTTC

J: TRBJ1-2
V: TRBV12-3/TRBV12-4
D: -
size: -
length: 14
CDR3: CASSSPGANYGYTF
DNA: TGTGCCAGCAGTTCTCCGGGAGCTAACTATGGCTACACCTTC

J: TRBJ2-7
V: TRBV20-1
D: -
size: -
length: 13
CDR3: CSARDPVSYEQYF
DNA: TGCAGTGCTAGAGATCCGGTCTCCTACGAGCAGTACTTC

J: TRBJ2-5
V: TRBV9
D: -
size: -
length: 15
CDR3: CASSVSLLRSETQYF
DNA: TGTGCCAGCAGCGTCTCATTATTGCGATCGGAGACCCAGTACTTC

J: TRBJ1-5
V: TRBV28
D: TRBD1
size: -
length: 16
CDR3: CASSLSDRASNQPQHF
DNA: TGTGCCAGCAGTCTAAGTGACAGGGCCAGCAATCAGCCCCAGCATTTT

J: TRBJ2-7
V: TRBV2
D: TRBD2
size: -
length: 14
CDR3: CASVRRGSSYEQYF
DNA: TGTGCCAGCGTTCGTCGCGGGAGCTCCTACGAGCAGTACTTC

J: TRBJ2-7
V: TRBV15
D: TRBD2
size: -
length: 13
CDR3: CATSAGLADEQYF
DNA: TGTGCCACCAGCGCCGGACTAGCGGACGAGCAGTACTTC

J: TRBJ2-7
V: TRBV6-5
D: -
size: -
length: 13
CDR3: CASSYSLDYEQYF
DNA: TGTGCCAGCAGTTACTCCCTTGACTACGAGCAGTACTTC

J: TRBJ2-7
V: TRBV11-2
D: -
size: -
length: 15
CDR3: CASSLALASSYEQYF
DNA: TGTGCCAGCAGCTTAGCCCTAGCGTCCTCCTACGAGCAGTACTTC

J: TRBJ1-3
V: TRBV7-9
D: -
size: -
length: 15
CDR3: CASSSRDVSGNTIYF
DNA: TGTGCCAGCAGTTCCCGGGACGTCTCTGGAAACACCATATATTTT

J: TRBJ2-5
V: TRBV12-3/TRBV12-4
D: TRBD2
size: -
length: 15
CDR3: CASSSGLGHQETQYF
DNA: TGTGCCAGCAGTTCGGGACTAGGCCACCAAGAGACCCAGTACTTC

J: TRBJ2-1
V: TRBV6-6
D: TRBD2
size: -
length: 14
CDR3: CASMLAGSGDEQFF
DNA: TGTGCCAGCATGCTAGCGGGGTCGGGCGATGAGCAGTTCTTC

J: TRBJ2-2
V: TRBV4-1
D: -
size: -
length: 15
CDR3: CASSPLRGSAGELFF
DNA: TGCGCCAGCAGCCCCCTGCGGGGTAGCGCCGGGGAGCTGTTTTTT

J: TRBJ1-1
V: TRBV30
D: -
size: -
length: 14
CDR3: CAWGPQGSGTEAFF
DNA: TGTGCCTGGGGGCCGCAGGGCTCCGGAACTGAAGCTTTCTTT

J: TRBJ2-7
V: TRBV13
D: -
size: -
length: 11
CDR3: CASSERREQYF
DNA: TGTGCCAGCAGCGAACGTCGGGAGCAGTACTTC

J: TRBJ1-4
V: TRBV7-7
D: -
size: once
length: 13
CDR3: CAVSGASNEKLFF
DNA: TGTGCGGTGTCTGGGGCCTCTAATGAAAAACTGTTTTTT

J: TRBJ2-3
V: TRBV2
D: -
size: -
length: 16
CDR3: CASSERPYNFTDTQYF
DNA: TGTGCCAGCAGTGAAAGGCCCTATAACTTCACAGATACGCAGTATTTT

J: TRBJ2-7
V: TRBV9
D: -
size: -
length: 14
CDR3: CASSVYGGTYEQYF
DNA: TGTGCCAGCAGCGTATACGGGGGAACCTACGAGCAGTACTTC

J: TRBJ1-1
V: TRBV28
D: -
size: -
length: 11
CDR3: CATAGNTEAFF
DNA: TGTGCCACCGCGGGGAACACTGAAGCTTTCTTT

J: TRBJ2-7
V: TRBV20-1
D: TRBD1
size: -
length: 14
CDR3: CSARGPDRAWEQYF
DNA: TGCAGTGCTAGAGGACCGGACAGGGCTTGGGAGCAGTACTTC

J: TRBJ2-3
V: TRBV7-2
D: -
size: -
length: 14
CDR3: CASSLVLNPDTQYF
DNA: TGTGCCAGCAGCTTAGTTCTCAACCCAGATACGCAGTATTTT

J: TRBJ2-6
V: TRBV5-1
D: -
size: once
length: 16
CDR3: CASVADSLSGANVLTF
DNA: TGCGCCAGCGTCGCGGACAGCCTCTCTGGGGCCAACGTCCTGACTTTC

J: TRBJ2-1
V: TRBV9
D: -
size: -
length: 15
CDR3: CASSAGGGTRNEQFF
DNA: TGTGCCAGCAGCGCCGGAGGGGGTACCCGAAATGAGCAGTTCTTC

J: TRBJ1-1
V: TRBV29-1
D: TRBD1
size: once
length: 13
CDR3: CSVDGTGGTEAFF
DNA: TGCAGCGTTGATGGGACAGGAGGAACTGAAGCTTTCTTT

J: TRBJ2-7
V: TRBV4-1
D: TRBD2
size: -
length: 17
CDR3: CASSQDASGGFTYEQYF
DNA: TGCGCCAGCAGCCAAGATGCCAGCGGGGGTTTCACCTACGAGCAGTACTTC